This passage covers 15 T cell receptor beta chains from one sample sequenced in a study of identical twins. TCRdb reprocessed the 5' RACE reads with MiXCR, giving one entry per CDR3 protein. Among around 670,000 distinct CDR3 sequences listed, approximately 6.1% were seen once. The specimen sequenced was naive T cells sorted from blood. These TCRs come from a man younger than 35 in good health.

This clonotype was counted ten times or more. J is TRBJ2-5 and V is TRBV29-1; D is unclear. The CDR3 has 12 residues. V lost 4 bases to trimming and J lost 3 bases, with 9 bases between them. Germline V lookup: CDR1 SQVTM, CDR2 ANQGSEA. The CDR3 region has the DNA TGCAGCGTTGCCCAAGTGGAAGAGACCCAGTACTTC. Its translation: CSVAQVEETQYF.

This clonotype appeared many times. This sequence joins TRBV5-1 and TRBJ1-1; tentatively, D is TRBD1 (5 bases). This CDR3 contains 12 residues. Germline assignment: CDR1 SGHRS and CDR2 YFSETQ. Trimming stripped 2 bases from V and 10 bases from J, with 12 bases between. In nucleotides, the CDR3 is TGCGCCAGCAGCTTTGACAGCCTAATAGCTTTCTTT. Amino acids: CASSFDSLIAFF.

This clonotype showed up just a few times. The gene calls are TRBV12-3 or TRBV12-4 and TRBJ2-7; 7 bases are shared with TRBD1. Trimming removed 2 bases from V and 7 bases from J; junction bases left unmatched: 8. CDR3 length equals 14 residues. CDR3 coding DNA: TGTGCCAGCAGTTTAAGGACAGGTGATTGGGAGCAGTACTTC. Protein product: CASSLRTGDWEQYF.

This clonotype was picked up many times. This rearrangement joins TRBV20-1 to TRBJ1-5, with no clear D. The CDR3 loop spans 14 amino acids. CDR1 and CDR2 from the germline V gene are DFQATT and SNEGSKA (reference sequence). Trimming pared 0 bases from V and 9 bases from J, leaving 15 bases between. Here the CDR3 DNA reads TGCAGTGCTAGAGATCACCAGCCTTTTCGGCCCCAGCATTTT. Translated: CSARDHQPFRPQHF.

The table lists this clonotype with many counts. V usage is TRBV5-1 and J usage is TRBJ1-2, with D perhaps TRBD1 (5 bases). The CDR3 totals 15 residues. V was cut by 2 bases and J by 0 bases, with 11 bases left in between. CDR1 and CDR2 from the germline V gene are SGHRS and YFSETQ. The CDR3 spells CASSFAPGTNYGYTF. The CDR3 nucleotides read TGCGCCAGCAGCTTTGCGCCAGGGACTAACTATGGCTACACCTTC.

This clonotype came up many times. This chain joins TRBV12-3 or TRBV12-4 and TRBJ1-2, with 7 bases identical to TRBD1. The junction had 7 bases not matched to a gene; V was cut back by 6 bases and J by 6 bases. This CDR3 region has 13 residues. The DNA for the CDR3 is TGTGCCAGCAGCTTCGACAGGGCTGATGGCTACACCTTC. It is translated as CASSFDRADGYTF.

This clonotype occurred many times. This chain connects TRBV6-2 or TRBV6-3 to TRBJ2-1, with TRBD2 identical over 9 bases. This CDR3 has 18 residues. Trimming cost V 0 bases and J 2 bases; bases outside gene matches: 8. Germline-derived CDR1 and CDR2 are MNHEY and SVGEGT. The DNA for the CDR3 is TGTGCCAGCAGTTACTCGAAGTCTGGCGGGAGGGCCTACAATGAGCAGTTCTTC. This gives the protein CASSYSKSGGRAYNEQFF.

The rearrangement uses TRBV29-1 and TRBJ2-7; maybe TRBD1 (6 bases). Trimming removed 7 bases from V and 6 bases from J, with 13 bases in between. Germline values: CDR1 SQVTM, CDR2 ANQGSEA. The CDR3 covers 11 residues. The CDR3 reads CSAMTGPEQYF. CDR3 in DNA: TGCAGCGCAATGACAGGACCCGAGCAGTACTTC.

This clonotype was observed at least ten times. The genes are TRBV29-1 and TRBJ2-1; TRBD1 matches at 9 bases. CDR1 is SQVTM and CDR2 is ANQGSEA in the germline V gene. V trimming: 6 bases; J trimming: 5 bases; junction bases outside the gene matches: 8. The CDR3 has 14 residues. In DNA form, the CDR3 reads TGCAGCGTCCTAACCGGGACAGGGAACAATGAGCAGTTCTTC. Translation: CSVLTGTGNNEQFF.

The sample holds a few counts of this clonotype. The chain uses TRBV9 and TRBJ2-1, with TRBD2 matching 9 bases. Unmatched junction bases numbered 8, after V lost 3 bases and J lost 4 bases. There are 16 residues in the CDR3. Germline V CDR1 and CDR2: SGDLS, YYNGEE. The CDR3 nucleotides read TGTGCCAGCAGCGCCTATAGCGGGAGCGGGTACAATGAGCAGTTCTTC. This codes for CASSAYSGSGYNEQFF.

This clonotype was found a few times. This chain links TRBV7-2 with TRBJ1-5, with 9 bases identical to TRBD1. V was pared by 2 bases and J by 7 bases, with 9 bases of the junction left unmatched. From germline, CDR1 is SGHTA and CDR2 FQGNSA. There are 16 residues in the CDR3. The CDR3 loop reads CASSLIPGTGRQPQHF. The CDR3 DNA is TGTGCCAGCAGCTTAATCCCCGGGACAGGGAGACAGCCCCAGCATTTT.

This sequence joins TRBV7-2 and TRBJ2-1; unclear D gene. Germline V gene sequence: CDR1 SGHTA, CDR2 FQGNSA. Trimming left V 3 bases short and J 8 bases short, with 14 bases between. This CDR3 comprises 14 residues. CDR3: CASSFGQESYEQFF. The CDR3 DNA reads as TGTGCCAGCAGCTTCGGTCAGGAGAGCTATGAGCAGTTCTTC.

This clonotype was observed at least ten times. The DNA for the CDR3 is TGCAGTGCTAGGGCCCGCGGCCCCGCGGATGAGCAGTTCTTC. Encoded protein: CSARARGPADEQFF. The gene calls are TRBV20-1 and TRBJ2-1; D is ambiguous. This CDR3 is 14 amino acids long. Germline V gives CDR1 DFQATT, CDR2 SNEGSKA (reference sequence). The V end was cut by 3 bases, the J end by 8 bases, with 17 bases between.

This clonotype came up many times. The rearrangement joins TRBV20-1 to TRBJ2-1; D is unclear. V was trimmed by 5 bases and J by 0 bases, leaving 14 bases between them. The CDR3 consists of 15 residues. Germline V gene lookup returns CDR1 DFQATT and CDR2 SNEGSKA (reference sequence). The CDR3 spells CSAQTVSGSYNEQFF. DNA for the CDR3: TGCAGTGCTCAGACTGTATCTGGCTCCTACAATGAGCAGTTCTTC.

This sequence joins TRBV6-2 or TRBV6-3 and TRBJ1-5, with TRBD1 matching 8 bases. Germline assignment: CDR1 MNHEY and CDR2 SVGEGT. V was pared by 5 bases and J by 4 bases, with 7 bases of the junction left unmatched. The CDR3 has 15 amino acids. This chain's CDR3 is CASSDDRGLNQPQHF. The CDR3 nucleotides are TGTGCCAGCAGTGACGACAGGGGACTAAATCAGCCCCAGCATTTT.